This T cell receptor (beta chain) was sequenced for a study of T cells in Graves' hyperthyroidism and ophthalmopathy. Notes on the study in general: Most thyroid clonotypes that were expanded above 0.001 also turned up in blood. Ophthalmopathy was separated from stable hyperthyroidism by a 13 V-J model.

Amplification of TCR beta CDR3 regions was performed using RNA transcripts as template. The study used the HTBI primer set for a first-round RT-PCR of the TCR CDR3. In TCRdb, the multiplex PCR reads were re-called with MiXCR into one record per CDR3 protein. The sample holds 600,000 to 700,000 distinct CDR3 sequences; roughly 14% are singletons and the top ten take around 4%. Regarding this clonotype: The antigen is undetermined.

Subjects with ophthalmopathy showed a Clinical Activity Score no lower than 3, a NOSPECS grade no lower than 4, and a duration shorter than 3 months. Uncontrolled infection, other autoimmune disease, pregnancy or lactation excluded patients. The CDR3 runs 15 residues. Germline loops: CDR1 MNHEY, CDR2 SVGAGI. V lost 2 bases and J lost 2; bases outside the gene matches: 6. The sequencing sample was made of blood. This receptor was identified in a woman in her 40s with Graves' ophthalmopathy. The gene calls are TRBV6-5 and TRBJ2-7, with TRBD1 matching 7 bases. Here the CDR3 DNA reads TGTGCCAGCAGTTACGGTAGGACAGGACCCTACGAGCAGTACTTC. Protein: CASSYGRTGPYEQYF.